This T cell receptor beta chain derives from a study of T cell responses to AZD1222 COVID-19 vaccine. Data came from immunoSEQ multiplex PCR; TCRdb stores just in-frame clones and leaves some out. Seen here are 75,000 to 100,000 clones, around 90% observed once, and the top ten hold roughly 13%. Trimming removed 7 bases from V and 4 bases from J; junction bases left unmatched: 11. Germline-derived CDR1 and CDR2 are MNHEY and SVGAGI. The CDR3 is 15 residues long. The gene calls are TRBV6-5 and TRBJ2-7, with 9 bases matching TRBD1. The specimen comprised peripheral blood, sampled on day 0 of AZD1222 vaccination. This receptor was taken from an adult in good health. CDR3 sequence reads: CASKRDRAPNYEQYF. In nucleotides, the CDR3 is TGTGCCAGCAAACGGGACAGGGCGCCTAATTACGAGCAGTACTTC.